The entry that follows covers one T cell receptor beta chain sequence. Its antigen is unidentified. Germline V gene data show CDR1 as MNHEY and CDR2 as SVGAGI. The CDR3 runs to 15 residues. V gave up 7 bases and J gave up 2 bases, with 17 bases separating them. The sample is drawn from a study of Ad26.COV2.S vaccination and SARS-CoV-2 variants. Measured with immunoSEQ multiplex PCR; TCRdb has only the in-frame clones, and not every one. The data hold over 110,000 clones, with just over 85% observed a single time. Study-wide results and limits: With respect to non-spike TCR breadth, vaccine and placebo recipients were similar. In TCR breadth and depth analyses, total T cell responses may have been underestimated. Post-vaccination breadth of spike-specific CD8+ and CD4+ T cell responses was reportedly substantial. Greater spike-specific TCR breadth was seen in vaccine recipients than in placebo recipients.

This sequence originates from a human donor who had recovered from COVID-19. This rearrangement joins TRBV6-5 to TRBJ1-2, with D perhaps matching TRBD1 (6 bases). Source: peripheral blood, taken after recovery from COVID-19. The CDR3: CASINTGHPNYGYTF. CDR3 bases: TGTGCCAGCATTAACACGGGACATCCGAACTATGGCTACACCTTC.